Listed below are T cell receptor beta chains from one sample, sequenced in a study of technical replicates of blood from a few donors. Clones were read by immunoSEQ multiplex PCR, and TCRdb kept only the in-frame ones, dropping some. Among more than 9,500 clones, about 95% were seen once, and the ten largest hold 6.3%. Sample: PBMCs. The source is a human donor in good health. The CDR3 runs from the conserved cysteine through the conserved F or W. Each record gives: CDR3 DNA, CDR3 protein, V gene, D gene, J gene, clone size. A D gene is named only where the DNA matches it firmly. A row's size may be missing; if present it is once, few, many or a size class.

TGTGCCAGCTCACACATCACCGGGGAGCTGTTTTTT | CASSHITGELFF | TRBV18 | - | TRBJ2-2 | -
TGTGCCATCAGTGAGTCCTCCAGGTCTCGGGAGTTAAGCTCTGGGGCCAACGTCCTGACTTTC | CAISESSRSRELSSGANVLTF | TRBV10-3 | - | TRBJ2-6 | -
TGTGCCAGCAGCTTAGGTCCAGGAACCTACGAGCAGTACTTC | CASSLGPGTYEQYF | TRBV11-2 | - | TRBJ2-7 | -
TGCGCCAGCAGCCAAGGAGACAGGGTCGGCGAGCAGTACTTC | CASSQGDRVGEQYF | TRBV4-1 | TRBD1 | TRBJ2-7 | -
TGTGCCAGCAGTGACAGGGGGAACACTGAAGCTTTCTTT | CASSDRGNTEAFF | TRBV6-4 | - | TRBJ1-1 | -
TGCAGCGGACTCGAAAACTATGGCTACACCTTC | CSGLENYGYTF | TRBV29-1 | - | TRBJ1-2 | few
TGCGCCAGCAGCTTGCCCTTACAGGGAACCGGGGAGCTGTTTTTT | CASSLPLQGTGELFF | TRBV5-1 | - | TRBJ2-2 | -
TGTGCCAGCAGTAGGACAGGGGCTGAAGCTTTCTTT | CASSRTGAEAFF | TRBV6-5 | TRBD1 | TRBJ1-1 | once
TGTGCCAGCAGCCTACAGGGATCTCAGCCCCAGCATTTT | CASSLQGSQPQHF | TRBV7-8 | - | TRBJ1-5 | -
TGTGCCAGCAGCTTAGGTGGGGAGAATGGTCAGCCCCAGCATTTT | CASSLGGENGQPQHF | TRBV11-2 | - | TRBJ1-5 | -
TGTGCCAGCAGCCGATCTAGCGAAAGAAACACCGGGGAGCTGTTTTTT | CASSRSSERNTGELFF | TRBV7-8 | - | TRBJ2-2 | -
TGTGCCAGCAGCCTCAACAGGGAAGGCTACACCTTC | CASSLNREGYTF | TRBV7-9 | - | TRBJ1-2 | -